This T cell receptor beta chain was sequenced in a study of T-cell reconstitution after alpha-beta-depleted transplantation in children. Preparation of the TCRbeta library involved a method that used unique molecular identifiers. TCRdb independently ran MiXCR on the PCR reads; one entry per CDR3 protein. The table includes some 520,000 distinct CDR3 sequences, approximately 32% detected once. V lost 5 bases and J lost 0; bases outside the gene matches: 8. The germline V gene encodes CDR1 SEHNR and CDR2 FQNEAQ (reference sequence). CDR3 length: 16 amino acids. The sequencing here drew on PBMCs from the stem cell graft donor, taken from the stem cell graft. The chain recombines TRBV7-9 with TRBJ2-3; 7 bases are a match to TRBD1. This sequence originates from a human donor who donated a stem cell graft to a child with aplastic anemia. CDR3 amino acids: CASSPLEGASTDTQYF. CDR3 sequence (DNA): TGTGCCAGCAGCCCTCTCGAGGGGGCCAGCACAGATACGCAGTATTTT.